This T cell receptor (beta chain) is from a study of T-cell reconstitution after alpha-beta-depleted transplantation in children. The study, taken as a whole, reports: Most T-cell counts and diversity one year after the transplant came from T cells that were newly produced. Some patients showed high day-60 TCRbeta diversity, which derived from surviving recipient T cells and thymic progenitors. The study reportedly traced alpha-beta T cells about two months after transplant to several hundred expanded graft clones.

It was with unique molecular identifiers that the TCRbeta library was prepared. TCRdb re-derived calls from the PCR reads in MiXCR, one entry per CDR3 protein. The repertoire holds 250,000 to 300,000 distinct CDR3 sequences, with about 7.3% as singletons. This CDR3 spans 12 amino acids. V shed 2 bases and J shed 3 bases, with 5 bases lying between them. This clonotype was counted at least ten times. As yet, its antigen is unknown. The chain combines TRBV12-3 or TRBV12-4 with TRBJ2-7; D is unclear. The source is a female patient between 2 and 10 years old who had a stem cell transplant for Fanconi anemia, so the T cells may come from the graft donor. Source: peripheral blood, taken 360 days after TCRalphabeta/CD19-depleted stem cell transplant. The CDR3 sequence: CASSLTLYEQYF. DNA for the CDR3: TGTGCCAGCAGTTTAACTCTCTACGAGCAGTACTTC.